These 22 T cell receptor beta chains were sequenced from one sample in a study of cytomegalovirus exposure and HLA in healthy donors. Both 60 Vbeta primers and 13 Jbeta primers went into the PCR. Using immunoSEQ multiplex PCR, the repertoire was profiled, and TCRdb retains in-frame clones only, with some absent. In the table there are fewer than 80,000 clones, about 80% of which are singletons. Sequenced input: PBMCs. These receptors were taken from a man between 18 and 35 years old in good health and CMV-seronegative.

The CDR3 DNA reads as TGTGCCAGCAGTAGACAGGGTTGGGAAACTGAAGCTTTCTTT. Its translation is CASSRQGWETEAFF. This sequence joins TRBV6-4 and TRBJ1-1; 7 bases match TRBD1. The CDR3 has 14 residues. After removal of 5 bases from V and 5 bases from J, the junction contained 8 bases not matched to a gene. Germline assignment: CDR1 MRHNA and CDR2 SNTAGT.

The V gene is TRBV27, the J gene TRBJ1-1; 8 nucleotides align to TRBD1. The CDR3 is made up of 14 amino acids. Germline loops: CDR1 MNHEY, CDR2 SMNVEV (reference sequence). The V gene end was trimmed by 11 bases and the J gene end by 7 bases; junction bases not matched to a gene: 15. CDR3 amino acids: CASNPAGGLDEAFF. The CDR3 nucleotides are TGTGCCTCCAACCCGGCAGGGGGCCTGGATGAAGCTTTCTTT.

This clone was detected only a few times. The chain joins TRBV5-8 to TRBJ2-7, with 9 positions matching TRBD1. The CDR3 length is 15 residues. The trim removed 3 bases at V and 5 bases at J, leaving 9 bases unmatched. Germline V gene lookup returns CDR1 SGHTS and CDR2 YDEGEE. The CDR3 spells CASSWGGTGTHEQYF. DNA for the CDR3: TGTGCCAGCAGCTGGGGTGGGACAGGGACGCACGAGCAGTACTTC.

The chain carries TRBV5-5 and TRBJ2-3; D not certain. Germline lookup yields CDR1 SGHKS and CDR2 YYEKEE (reference sequence). Trimming removed 5 bases at V and 2 bases at J, with 6 bases between. The CDR3 loop spans 12 amino acids. CDR3 sequence (DNA): TGTGCCAGCAGTTTCCTCACAGATACGCAGTATTTT. It specifies CASSFLTDTQYF.

V is TRBV19 and J is TRBJ1-5, with D maybe TRBD1 (5 bases). CDR1 LNHDA and CDR2 SQIVND come from the germline V gene (reference sequence). The CDR3 length is 13 residues. V was cut by 8 bases and J by 4 bases, with 12 bases left in between. CDR3 bases: TGTGCCAGTCGCCCCCGGGGGAATCAGCCCCAGCATTTT. Translated, it gives CASRPRGNQPQHF.

The sample holds one count of this clone. Additional DNA sequences in this sample encode the identical CDR3. The chain carries TRBV7-9 and TRBJ2-7; 10 bases are shared with TRBD1. J gave up 2 bases and V 2 bases, and 6 bases lay outside the gene matches. From germline, CDR1 is SEHNR and CDR2 FQNEAQ (reference sequence). This CDR3 region has 16 residues. The CDR3 DNA sequence: TGTGCCAGCAGCTTACCGACAGGGGGCCCAGCCTACGAGCAGTACTTC. Protein: CASSLPTGGPAYEQYF. Based on the CDR3 plus reference TRBV7-9 and TRBJ2-7, the full variable domain is DTGVSQNPRHKITKRGQNVTFRCDPISEHNRLYWYRQTLGQGPEFLTYFQNEAQLEKSRLLSDRFSAERPKGSFSTLEIQRTEQGDSAMYLCASSLPTGGPAYEQYFGPGTRLTVT.

This clone was picked up a small number of times. CDR3 DNA sequence: TGTGCCAGCAGCGTAGGAGGGGGGACAGGGGTCTACGAGCAGTACTTC. Translation gives CASSVGGGTGVYEQYF. The chain joins TRBV9 to TRBJ2-7; TRBD1 aligns across 10 bases. The CDR3 is 16 amino acids. Germline assignment: CDR1 SGDLS and CDR2 YYNGEE. The V and J ends lost 0 bases and 3 bases, in that order; junction bases with no gene match: 6.

V and J are TRBV6-5 and TRBJ1-1; 8 nucleotides agree with TRBD1. CDR1 is MNHEY, CDR2 SVGAGI, per germline. The CDR3 has 14 residues. J lost 6 bases, V lost 6 bases, and 9 bases had no gene match. The CDR3: CASRRTGLIPEAFF. In nucleotides, the CDR3 is TGTGCCAGCAGACGGACAGGGTTGATTCCTGAAGCTTTCTTT.

This chain connects TRBV10-1 to TRBJ2-1, with 9 bases lining up with TRBD2. The CDR3 has 15 residues. J gave up 6 bases and V 6 bases, and 9 bases lay outside the gene matches. Germline CDR1 is WNHNN and CDR2 is SYGVQD (reference sequence). The CDR3 region is CASSALAGGLNEQFF. The DNA for the CDR3 is TGCGCCAGCAGCGCGTTGGCGGGGGGGCTCAATGAGCAGTTCTTC.

This clone was detected only once. CDR3 in amino acids: CASTQAREGRYNEQFF. The CDR3 DNA reads TGCGCCAGCACCCAGGCCAGGGAGGGAAGGTACAATGAGCAGTTCTTC. The chain joins TRBV5-1 to TRBJ2-1; 7 bases are shared with TRBD2. Looked up from germline, CDR1 is SGHRS and CDR2 is YFSETQ. The CDR3 has 16 amino acids. V lost 6 bases and J lost 4; bases outside the gene matches: 13.

In nucleotides, the CDR3 is TGTGCCAGCAGCTTAACGACGGAGAACAATCAGCCCCAGCATTTT. Its translation is CASSLTTENNQPQHF. The rearrangement uses TRBV7-3 and TRBJ1-5; D gene ambiguous. The V end was cut by 0 bases, the J end by 3 bases, with 9 bases between. CDR3 length: 15 amino acids. Germline V gene data show CDR1 as SGHTA and CDR2 as FQGTGA. The full variable domain, its missing parts supplied by reference TRBV7-3 and TRBJ1-5, is GAGVSQTPSNKVTEKGKYVELRCDPISGHTALYWYRQSLGQGPEFLIYFQGTGAADDSGLPNDRFFAVRPEGSVSTLKIQRTERGDSAVYLCASSLTTENNQPQHFGDGTRLSIL.

This chain joins TRBV9 and TRBJ1-4; 9 bases map to TRBD1. The CDR3 extends over 15 amino acids. Looked up from germline, CDR1 is SGDLS and CDR2 is YYNGEE. J lost 5 bases, V lost 4 bases, and 6 bases had no gene match. Here the CDR3 DNA reads TGTGCCAGCAGCCTTAGGACAGGGGTAAATGAAAAACTGTTTTTT. Protein: CASSLRTGVNEKLFF.

The chain recombines TRBV6-4 with TRBJ2-1; perhaps TRBD1 as D (6 bases). This CDR3 comprises 15 residues. V shed 3 bases and J shed 2 bases, with 11 bases lying between them. Per the germline V gene, CDR1 is MRHNA and CDR2 is SNTAGT. The CDR3 loop is CASSEQGRPYNEQFF. CDR3 in DNA: TGTGCCAGCAGTGAACAGGGTCGACCCTACAATGAGCAGTTCTTC.

The chain has TRBV10-3 and TRBJ1-6; unclear D gene. Germline assignment: CDR1 ENHRY and CDR2 SYGVKD. V was trimmed by 2 bases and J by 8 bases, leaving 7 bases between them. This CDR3 has 13 amino acids. The CDR3 sequence: CAISEITDSPLHF. The CDR3 bases are TGTGCCATCAGTGAGATAACAGATTCACCCCTCCACTTT.

The V and J genes are TRBV10-3 and TRBJ2-3; 10 bases are a match to TRBD2. Germline V gene sequence: CDR1 ENHRY, CDR2 SYGVKD. The CDR3 length is 18 residues. J lost 0 bases, V lost 0 bases, and 6 bases had no gene match. The CDR3 reads CAISESASGGRSTDTQYF. In DNA, the CDR3 is TGTGCCATCAGTGAGTCGGCTAGCGGGGGCCGTAGCACAGATACGCAGTATTTT.

Remarks on this clone: Other DNA sequences in this sample translate to the same CDR3. V gene TRBV2 combines with J gene TRBJ2-3, with D unresolved. The V gene lost 5 bases and the J gene lost 5 bases, with 5 bases spanning the gap. Germline loops: CDR1 SNHLY, CDR2 FYNNEI. The CDR3 has 11 amino acids. Written as DNA, the CDR3 is TGTGCCAGCAGTCAAATAGATACGCAGTATTTT. It yields the protein CASSQIDTQYF.

This chain links TRBV6-4 with TRBJ1-6; the D gene is possibly TRBD1 (5 bases). The CDR3 consists of 15 residues. Germline CDR1 is MRHNA and CDR2 is SNTAGT. The germline V and J ends were trimmed by 3 bases and 13 bases, with 19 bases remaining between them. CDR3: CASSEGGSQAAPLHF. In nucleotides, the CDR3 is TGTGCCAGCAGTGAGGGGGGGAGTCAGGCTGCGCCCCTCCACTTT.

Note on this clone: The junction shows a germline mismatch at one end, possibly a read error. The rearrangement links TRBV5-6 to TRBJ1-2; a possible D gene is TRBD1 (6 bases). Germline CDR1 is SGHDT and CDR2 is YYEEEE. This CDR3 has 15 residues. For the CDR3, the DNA is TGTGCCAGCAGATTGGACCCTATAGGGGGCTATGGCTACACCTTC. Its protein is CASRLDPIGGYGYTF.

This clone was counted once. The CDR3 loop reads CASSTSGGNSYEQYF. DNA for the CDR3: TGTGCCAGCAGCACTAGCGGGGGCAACTCCTACGAGCAGTACTTC. The gene calls are TRBV4-2 and TRBJ2-7; TRBD2 matches at 11 bases. This CDR3 contains 15 residues. Trimming at V came to 5 bases and at J to 0 bases, leaving 3 bases not matched to a gene. Per the germline V gene, CDR1 is LGHNA and CDR2 is YNFKEQ.

This clone occurred a few times. The genes are TRBV4-1 and TRBJ1-1; TRBD1 might be the D (6 bases). Germline CDR1 is MGHRA and CDR2 is YSYEKL. This CDR3 has 14 amino acids. The V gene lost 4 bases and the J gene lost 1 base, with 10 bases spanning the gap. The chain's CDR3 is CASSPLGGNTEAFF. CDR3 sequence (DNA): TGCGCCAGCAGCCCCCTAGGGGGGAACACTGAAGCTTTCTTT.

The V and J genes are TRBV2 and TRBJ1-6, with D unresolved. V shed 3 bases and J shed 7 bases, with 16 bases lying between them. CDR1 is SNHLY, CDR2 FYNNEI, per germline. This CDR3 contains 16 residues. CDR3 coding DNA: TGTGCCAGCAGTGAGAACCCCGGTCACCACAATTCACCCCTCCACTTT. Amino acids: CASSENPGHHNSPLHF.

J is TRBJ2-3 and V is TRBV19; D may be TRBD2 (6 bases). CDR3 length: 16 amino acids. The V gene's germline CDR1 is LNHDA and CDR2 SQIVND (reference sequence). Trimming cost V 1 base and J 4 bases, with 15 bases left between them. The CDR3 region is CASSIGRLALADTQYF. The CDR3 DNA follows: TGTGCCAGTAGTATAGGAAGGCTAGCGCTCGCAGATACGCAGTATTTT.